Presented here are 31 T cell receptor beta chains from one specimen sequenced in a study of cytomegalovirus exposure and HLA in healthy donors. Primers included in the PCR were 60 Vbeta and 13 Jbeta primers. The assay was immunoSEQ multiplex PCR, and TCRdb's table has in-frame clones only and misses some. The repertoire holds about 160,000 clones, around 76% seen once, with around 2% in the top ten. The sample consisted of PBMCs. All receptors come from a female donor in good health and CMV-seronegative.

The chain links TRBV18 to TRBJ2-7; 7 nucleotides align to TRBD1. The CDR3 covers 14 residues. The germline V gene has CDR1 KGHSH and CDR2 LQKENI. With 4 bases clipped from V and 5 bases from J, the junction kept 8 bases outside the gene matches. CDR3 amino acids: CASSLLTTGNEQYF. CDR3 bases: TGTGCCAGCTCACTCCTCACGACAGGGAACGAGCAGTACTTC.

This clone was picked up one time. The rearrangement links TRBV5-4 to TRBJ1-1; possibly TRBD1 for D (6 bases). The V and J ends lost 1 base and 8 bases respectively, with 9 bases between them. Germline assignment: CDR1 SGHNT and CDR2 YYREEE (reference sequence). The CDR3 extends over 12 amino acids. CDR3 bases: TGTGCCAGCAGCTTGCCAGGGGCCGAAGCTTTCTTT. This gives the protein CASSLPGAEAFF.

This chain joins TRBV30 and TRBJ2-5; 12 bases fit TRBD1. TRBJ2-7 matches the DNA end more closely, so the J call is doubtful. Germline V gives CDR1 GTSNPN, CDR2 SVGIG (reference sequence). The CDR3 consists of 13 residues. CDR3 DNA: TGTGCCTGGAAGGGACAGGGGGCCCACGAGCAGTACTTC. Protein: CAWKGQGAHEQYF.

The V call is TRBV30, the J call TRBJ1-5, with 8 bases fitting TRBD1. This CDR3 is 17 amino acids long. Germline-derived CDR1 and CDR2 are GTSNPN and SVGIG (reference sequence). The junction had 12 bases not matched to a gene; V was cut back by 5 bases and J by 0 bases. CDR3 amino acids: CAWGQGPTYYSNQPQHF. As DNA, the CDR3 is TGTGCCTGGGGACAGGGCCCTACTTACTATAGCAATCAGCCCCAGCATTTT. The full variable domain, in which reference TRBV30 and TRBJ1-5 provide the parts outside the CDR3, is SQTIHQWPATLVQPVGSPLSLECTVEGTSNPNLYWYRQAAGRGLQLLFYSVGIGQISSEVPQNLSASRPQDRQFILSSKKLLLSDSGFYLCAWGQGPTYYSNQPQHFGDGTRLSIL.

The chain recombines TRBV6-5 with TRBJ2-3; possible D gene TRBD1, 7 bases. V gave up 2 bases and J gave up 1 base, with 10 bases separating them. This CDR3 has 15 amino acids. Per the germline V gene, CDR1 is MNHEY and CDR2 is SVGAGI. CDR3 sequence (DNA): TGTGCCAGCAGTTACGGGGGGACAGGCACAGATACGCAGTATTTT. Its protein is CASSYGGTGTDTQYF.

The count of this clone is one. CDR3 loop: CASSTPAFGLNGYTF. The CDR3 DNA sequence: TGTGCCAGTAGTACTCCCGCCTTTGGGCTTAATGGCTACACCTTC. This chain links TRBV19 with TRBJ1-2; D is unresolved. V was clipped by 4 bases and J by 6 bases, with 18 bases between them. This CDR3 is built from 15 residues. Germline-derived CDR1 and CDR2 are LNHDA and SQIVND (reference sequence).

This clone showed up just a few times. The chain has TRBV7-2 and TRBJ1-1; D remains unclear. Germline V gene data show CDR1 as SGHTA and CDR2 as FQGNSA. V was shortened by 0 bases and J by 3 bases, with 11 bases between the two germline ends. This CDR3 region has 15 residues. This CDR3 reads CASSLAPGGYTEAFF. CDR3 DNA sequence: TGTGCCAGCAGCTTAGCGCCAGGCGGGTACACTGAAGCTTTCTTT.

The chain recombines TRBV4-2 with TRBJ2-3; TRBD2 matches 10 bases. This CDR3 has 19 residues. CDR1 and CDR2 from the germline V gene are LGHNA and YNFKEQ. The V and J ends lost 0 bases and 0 bases, in that order; junction bases with no gene match: 9. DNA for the CDR3: TGTGCCAGCAGCCAAGATAGTAGCGGGGGGAGCACTAGCACAGATACGCAGTATTTT. Protein sequence: CASSQDSSGGSTSTDTQYF.

This clone was recorded only once. The chain carries TRBV5-4 and TRBJ2-2; 14 bases are shared with TRBD2. This CDR3 has 18 residues. The germline V gene has CDR1 SGHNT and CDR2 YYREEE (reference sequence). After removal of 6 bases from V and 2 bases from J, the junction contained 9 bases not matched to a gene. CDR3 sequence reads: CASTREGTSGRNTGELFF. The CDR3 nucleotides are TGTGCCAGCACCCGAGAAGGGACTAGCGGGAGAAACACCGGGGAGCTGTTTTTT.

This clone was counted between two and nine times. V is TRBV7-2 and J is TRBJ1-1; 11 bases line up with TRBD1. Germline trimming cut 5 bases from V and 6 bases from J; bases unmatched to any gene: 5. This CDR3 contains 14 residues. CDR1 is SGHTA and CDR2 is FQGNSA in the germline V gene. CDR3 sequence (DNA): TGTGCCAGCAGCCCGGGACAGGGGGACGCTGAAGCTTTCTTT. It translates to CASSPGQGDAEAFF. Combining the CDR3 with reference TRBV7-2 and TRBJ1-1 gives the whole variable domain GAGVSQSPSNKVTEKGKDVELRCDPISGHTALYWYRQSLGQGLEFLIYFQGNSAPDKSGLPSDRFSAERTGGSVSTLTIQRTQQEDSAVYLCASSPGQGDAEAFFGQGTRLTVV.

This clone was counted once. The chain is built from TRBV11-1 and TRBJ1-1, with a tentative D call TRBD1 (6 bases). CDR1 and CDR2 from the germline V gene are SGHAT and FQDESV (reference sequence). The length of the CDR3 is 14 residues. Trimming removed 6 bases at V and 4 bases at J, with 15 bases between. In DNA form, the CDR3 reads TGTGCCAGCAGTGCGAGACAGGCGGGCACTGAAGCTTTCTTT. As protein: CASSARQAGTEAFF.

This clone was recorded a few times. V and J are TRBV11-2 and TRBJ1-2; a weak D match, TRBD1 (6 bases). Looked up from germline, CDR1 is SGHAT and CDR2 is FQNNGV. V was pared by 4 bases and J by 5 bases, with 14 bases between. This CDR3 comprises 14 residues. The CDR3 protein is CASSSEGTLYGYTF. CDR3 nucleotide sequence: TGTGCCAGCAGCTCGGAAGGGACATTGTATGGCTACACCTTC.

The chain couples TRBV4-2 to TRBJ2-7; 8 bases map to TRBD2. In germline, CDR1 is LGHNA, CDR2 YNFKEQ. V lost 0 bases to trimming and J lost 7 bases; unmatched junction nucleotides: 11. The CDR3 consists of 16 residues. The CDR3 sequence is CASSQDSGGGSGEQYF. The CDR3, as DNA: TGTGCCAGCAGCCAAGATTCGGGCGGGGGGAGTGGGGAGCAGTACTTC.

The chain uses TRBV5-1 and TRBJ1-2; 11 nucleotides align to TRBD1. The CDR3 loop spans 16 amino acids. Per the germline V gene, CDR1 is SGHRS and CDR2 is YFSETQ. Trimming cost V 5 bases and J 2 bases; bases outside gene matches: 8. CDR3 sequence (DNA): TGCGCCAGCAGTGCCGGGACAGGGGGACTCAACTATGGCTACACCTTC. This translates into CASSAGTGGLNYGYTF.

The V and J genes are TRBV4-1 and TRBJ2-3; D remains unclear. Between the trimmed V and J ends, which lost 4 bases and 0 bases, there was a span of 11 bases. The CDR3 covers 15 residues. Germline CDR1 reads MGHRA; CDR2 reads YSYEKL. The CDR3, as DNA: TGCGCCAGCAGCCTCGAATGGCCCAGCACAGATACGCAGTATTTT. Encoded protein: CASSLEWPSTDTQYF.

This chain joins TRBV7-3 and TRBJ2-1; the match to TRBD1 covers 7 bases. J lost 4 bases, V lost 2 bases, and 5 bases had no gene match. Germline V CDR1 and CDR2: SGHTA, FQGTGA. This CDR3 contains 15 residues. The CDR3 region is CASSLEQGIYNEQFF. As DNA, the CDR3 is TGTGCCAGCAGCTTAGAACAGGGGATTTACAATGAGCAGTTCTTC.

This sequence joins TRBV19 and TRBJ2-3; 11 positions match TRBD2. Trimming at V came to 4 bases and at J to 3 bases, leaving 0 bases not matched to a gene. Germline CDR1 reads LNHDA; CDR2 reads SQIVND (reference sequence). This CDR3 is 14 amino acids long. In DNA form, the CDR3 reads TGTGCCAGTAGTAGACTAGCGGGAACAGATACGCAGTATTTT. Amino acid sequence: CASSRLAGTDTQYF.

The V and J genes are TRBV5-1 and TRBJ1-1, with 7 nucleotides matching TRBD1. This CDR3 comprises 13 residues. J lost 7 bases, V lost 8 bases, and 11 bases had no gene match. Germline CDR1 is SGHRS and CDR2 is YFSETQ. CDR3 sequence reads: CASSPGQKNEAFF. The CDR3 DNA reads as TGCGCCAGTAGCCCGGGACAGAAGAATGAAGCTTTCTTT.

The V and J genes are TRBV19 and TRBJ1-1, with TRBD1 as a possible D gene (5 bases). V was clipped by 2 bases and J by 3 bases, with 16 bases between them. CDR3 length: 16 residues. CDR1 is LNHDA, CDR2 SQIVND, per germline (reference sequence). CDR3 in amino acids: CASSIRGATVDTEAFF. The CDR3 nucleotides are TGTGCCAGTAGTATACGCGGGGCGACGGTAGACACTGAAGCTTTCTTT.

The rearrangement joins TRBV19 to TRBJ2-1; 10 bases map to TRBD1. The germline gives CDR1 LNHDA, CDR2 SQIVND (reference sequence). The trim removed 7 bases at V and 2 bases at J, leaving 5 bases unmatched. CDR3 size: 15 residues. For the CDR3, the DNA is TGTGCCAGTACCTCCGGGACAGGGGCCTACAATGAGCAGTTCTTC. Its translation: CASTSGTGAYNEQFF.

The sample holds a few counts of this clone. The chain recombines TRBV7-2 with TRBJ1-4; TRBD1 agrees at 8 bases. The CDR3 spans 15 residues. The V gene end was trimmed by 5 bases and the J gene end by 5 bases; junction bases not matched to a gene: 7. Germline assignment: CDR1 SGHTA and CDR2 FQGNSA. The DNA for the CDR3 is TGTGCCAGCAGCCCAGACAGGGGCAGGAATGAAAAACTGTTTTTT. Translated, it gives CASSPDRGRNEKLFF.

CDR3 nucleotide sequence: TGTGCCAGCAGTGACGGGCAGGGGGTAATCTACGGCTACACCTTC. Translation: CASSDGQGVIYGYTF. The chain employs TRBV6-1 and TRBJ1-2, with 7 bases matching TRBD1. The CDR3 spans 15 residues. V was pared by 3 bases and J by 8 bases, with 12 bases of the junction left unmatched. In germline, CDR1 is MNHNS, CDR2 SASEGT.

This clone was seen a few times. The rearrangement joins TRBV30 to TRBJ2-5, with 8 positions matching TRBD2. The CDR3 has 14 residues. In germline, CDR1 is GTSNPN, CDR2 SVGIG (reference sequence). V lost 6 bases and J lost 3; bases outside the gene matches: 9. CDR3 in DNA: TGTGCCTGCGCGGGGGGAAAGTTTAAAGAGACCCAGTACTTC. This sequence encodes CACAGGKFKETQYF.

A few counts support this clone. The rearrangement links TRBV21-1 to TRBJ1-4; the D call TRBD1 from the table was never checked on the DNA. TRBV21-1 is recorded as a pseudogene. CDR3 length: 16 residues. Here the CDR3 reads CASSPPSGTGNEKLFF. The CDR3 DNA is TGTGCCAGCAGCCCGCCTTCCGGGACAGGGAATGAAAAACTGTTTTTT.

The chain combines TRBV18 with TRBJ1-1, with D possibly TRBD1 on 5 matching bases. Germline V gene lookup returns CDR1 KGHSH and CDR2 LQKENI. V was cut by 4 bases and J by 1 base, with 13 bases left in between. The CDR3 loop spans 15 amino acids. Here the CDR3 reads CASSLLPDRNTEAFF. Here the CDR3 DNA reads TGTGCCAGCTCACTACTACCCGACAGGAACACTGAAGCTTTCTTT.

This clone came up once. The genes are TRBV5-1 and TRBJ2-5, with D maybe TRBD2 (7 bases). Deletions cut 0 bases from V and 7 bases from J, with 22 bases between. The CDR3 length is 17 residues. The V gene's germline CDR1 is SGHRS and CDR2 YFSETQ. CDR3 coding DNA: TGCGCCAGCAGCTTGGGGGGAGGGGGTCCAGGAAAAGCGACCCAGTACTTC. This sequence encodes CASSLGGGGPGKATQYF.

This rearrangement joins TRBV11-3 to TRBJ2-1, with a weak D call TRBD2 (6 bases). The germline V and J ends were trimmed by 6 bases and 7 bases, with 16 bases remaining between them. Germline V gene data show CDR1 as SGHNT and CDR2 as YENEEA. The CDR3 length is 14 residues. The CDR3 DNA follows: TGTGCCAGCAGTCCGGGAGCCGGATCAAATGAGCAGTTCTTC. This gives the protein CASSPGAGSNEQFF.

The V gene is TRBV4-2, the J gene TRBJ2-1; tentative D call: TRBD1 (5 bases). The germline V and J ends were trimmed by 1 base and 8 bases, with 12 bases remaining between them. The CDR3 is made up of 14 amino acids. CDR1 and CDR2 from the germline V gene are LGHNA and YNFKEQ. The CDR3 region is CASSQGIGVDEQFF. CDR3 bases: TGTGCCAGCAGCCAAGGAATAGGGGTCGATGAGCAGTTCTTC.

The genes are TRBV7-9 and TRBJ2-7, with 11 bases lining up with TRBD2. Per the germline V gene, CDR1 is SEHNR and CDR2 is FQNEAQ (reference sequence). CDR3 length: 17 residues. Unmatched junction bases numbered 11, after V lost 6 bases and J lost 1 base. In DNA, the CDR3 is TGTGCCAGCAGACCAAGTTCTAGCGGGAGGCCTTCCTACGAGCAGTACTTC. It yields the protein CASRPSSSGRPSYEQYF.

The chain couples TRBV18 to TRBJ1-1; 9 bases fit TRBD1. The V gene's germline CDR1 is KGHSH and CDR2 LQKENI. Germline trimming cut 2 bases from V and 3 bases from J; bases unmatched to any gene: 7. This CDR3 is 16 amino acids long. The CDR3, as DNA: TGTGCCAGCTCACCAGGGACAGGGAGGGGGGACACTGAAGCTTTCTTT. The encoded protein is CASSPGTGRGDTEAFF.

The chain has TRBV10-3 and TRBJ2-1, with 7 bases identical to TRBD1. The V and J ends lost 10 bases and 6 bases, in that order; junction bases with no gene match: 9. The CDR3 has 13 residues. The germline V gene has CDR1 ENHRY and CDR2 SYGVKD. The CDR3 nucleotides read TGTGCCACCAACAGGGGAAGCTTCAATGAGCAGTTCTTC. This codes for CATNRGSFNEQFF.